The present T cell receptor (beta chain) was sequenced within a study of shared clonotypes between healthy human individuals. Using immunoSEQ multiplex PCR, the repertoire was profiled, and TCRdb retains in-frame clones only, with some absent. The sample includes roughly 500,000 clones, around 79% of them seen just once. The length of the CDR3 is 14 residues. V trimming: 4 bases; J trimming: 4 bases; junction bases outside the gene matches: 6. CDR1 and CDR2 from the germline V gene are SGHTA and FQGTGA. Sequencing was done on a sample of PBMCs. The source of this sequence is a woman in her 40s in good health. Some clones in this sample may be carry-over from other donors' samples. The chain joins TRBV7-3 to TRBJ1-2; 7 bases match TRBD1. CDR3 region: CASSSTGNAYGYTF. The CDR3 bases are TGTGCCAGCAGCTCGACAGGGAATGCCTATGGCTACACCTTC. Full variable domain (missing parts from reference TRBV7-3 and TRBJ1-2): GAGVSQTPSNKVTEKGKYVELRCDPISGHTALYWYRQSLGQGPEFLIYFQGTGAADDSGLPNDRFFAVRPEGSVSTLKIQRTERGDSAVYLCASSSTGNAYGYTFGSGTRLTVV.